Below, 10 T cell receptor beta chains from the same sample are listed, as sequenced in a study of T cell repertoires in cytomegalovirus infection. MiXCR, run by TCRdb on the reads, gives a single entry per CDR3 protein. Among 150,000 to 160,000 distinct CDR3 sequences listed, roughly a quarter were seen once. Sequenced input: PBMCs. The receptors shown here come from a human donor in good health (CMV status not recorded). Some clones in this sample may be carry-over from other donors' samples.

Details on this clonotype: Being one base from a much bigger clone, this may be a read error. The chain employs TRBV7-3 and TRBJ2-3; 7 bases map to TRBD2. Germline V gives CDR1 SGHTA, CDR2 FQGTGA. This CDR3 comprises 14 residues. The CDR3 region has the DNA TGTACCAGCAGCACCACTGGGGGGGGGGATACGCAGTATTTT. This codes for CTSSTTGGGDTQYF.

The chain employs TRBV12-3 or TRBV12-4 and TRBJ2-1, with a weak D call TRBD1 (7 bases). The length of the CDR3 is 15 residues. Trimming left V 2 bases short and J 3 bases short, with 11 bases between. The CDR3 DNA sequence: TGTGCCAGCAGTTTACAGGGGGGAGGCTACAATGAGCAGTTCTTC. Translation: CASSLQGGGYNEQFF.

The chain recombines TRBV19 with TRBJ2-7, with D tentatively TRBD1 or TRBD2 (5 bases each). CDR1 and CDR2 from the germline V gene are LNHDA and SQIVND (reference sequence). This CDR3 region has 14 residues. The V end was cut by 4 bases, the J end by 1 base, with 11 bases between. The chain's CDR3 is CASSTRDGSYEQYF. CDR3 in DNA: TGTGCCAGTAGTACACGGGACGGATCCTACGAGCAGTACTTC.

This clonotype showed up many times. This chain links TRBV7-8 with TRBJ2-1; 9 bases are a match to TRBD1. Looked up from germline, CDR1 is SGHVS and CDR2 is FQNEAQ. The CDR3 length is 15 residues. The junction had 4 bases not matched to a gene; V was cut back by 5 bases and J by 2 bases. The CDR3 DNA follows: TGTGCCAGCAGCCCACAGGGGGCTGCCTACAATGAGCAGTTCTTC. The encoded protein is CASSPQGAAYNEQFF.

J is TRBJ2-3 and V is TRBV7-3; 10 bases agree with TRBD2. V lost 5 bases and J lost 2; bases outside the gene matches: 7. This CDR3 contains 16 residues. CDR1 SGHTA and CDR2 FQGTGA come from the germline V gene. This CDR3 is CASSTTSGDITDTQYF. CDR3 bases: TGTGCCAGCAGCACCACTAGCGGGGACATCACAGATACGCAGTATTTT.

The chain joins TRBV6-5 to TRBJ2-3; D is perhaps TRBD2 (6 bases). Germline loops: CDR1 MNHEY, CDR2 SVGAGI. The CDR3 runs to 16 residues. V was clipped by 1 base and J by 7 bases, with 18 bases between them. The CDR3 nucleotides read TGTGCCAGCAGTTACTTTCGCGGGGTCAATCATAATACGCAGTATTTT. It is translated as CASSYFRGVNHNTQYF.

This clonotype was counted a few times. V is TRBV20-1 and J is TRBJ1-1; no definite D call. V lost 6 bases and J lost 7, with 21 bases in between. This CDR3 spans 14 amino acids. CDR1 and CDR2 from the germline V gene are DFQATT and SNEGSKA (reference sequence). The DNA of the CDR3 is TGCAGTGCATCTAGGATATCGGGAAAGGATGAAGCTTTCTTT. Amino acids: CSASRISGKDEAFF.

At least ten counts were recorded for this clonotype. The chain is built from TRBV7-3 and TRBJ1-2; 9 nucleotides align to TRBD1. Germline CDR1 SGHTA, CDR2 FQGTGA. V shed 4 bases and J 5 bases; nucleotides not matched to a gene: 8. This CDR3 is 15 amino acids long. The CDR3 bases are TGTGCCAGCAGCTCGCCTAACGACAGGGGGTATGGCTACACCTTC. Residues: CASSSPNDRGYGYTF.

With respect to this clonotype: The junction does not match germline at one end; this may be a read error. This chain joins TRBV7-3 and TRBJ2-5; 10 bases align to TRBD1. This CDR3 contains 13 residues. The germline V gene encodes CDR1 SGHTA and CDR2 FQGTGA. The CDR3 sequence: CPSSGTGEETQYF. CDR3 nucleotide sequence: TGTCCCAGCAGCGGGACAGGGGAAGAGACCCAGTACTTC.

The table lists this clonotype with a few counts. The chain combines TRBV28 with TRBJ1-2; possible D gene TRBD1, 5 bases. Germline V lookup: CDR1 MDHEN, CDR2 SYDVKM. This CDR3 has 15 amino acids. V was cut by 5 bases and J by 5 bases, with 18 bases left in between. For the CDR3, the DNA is TGTGCCAGCAGTCCCGGTGGGGACGTCGGGTATGGCTACACCTTC. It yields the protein CASSPGGDVGYGYTF.